This T cell receptor beta chain is from a study of shared clonotypes between healthy human individuals. Germline CDR1 SGHDT, CDR2 YYEEEE. The CDR3 runs 15 residues. Trimming cost V 3 bases and J 1 base, with 10 bases left between them. The split of CD4+ cells yielded CD45RA+ naive and CD45RA-negative memory subsets. Measured with immunoSEQ multiplex PCR; TCRdb has only the in-frame clones, and not every one. The sample shows approximately 1,500,000 clones, 98% of them seen only once. Concerning this clone itself: Its antigen is not known.

Whole-study findings and limits: Rarefaction exposed incomplete sorted-subset sequencing despite large depth.

This TCR was sampled from a man aged 25-45 years in good health. The chain recombines TRBV5-6 with TRBJ2-2, with TRBD2 as a possible D gene (6 bases). The sample taken for sequencing was naive CD4+ T cells sorted from blood. The subset is: CD45RA+ positively selected. CDR3 bases: TGTGCCAGCAGCTGGGACTGGCGGAACACCGGGGAGCTGTTTTTT. It is translated as CASSWDWRNTGELFF.